This entry concerns a single T cell receptor beta chain. Sequence at one end of the junction differs from germline and may be a read error. The sample originates from a study of cytomegalovirus exposure and HLA in healthy donors. The CDR3 contains 14 residues. The germline V gene has CDR1 WSHSY and CDR2 SAAADI. Amplification used 60 Vbeta primers and 13 Jbeta primers. Using immunoSEQ multiplex PCR, the repertoire was profiled, and TCRdb retains in-frame clones only, with some absent. The sample shows roughly 130,000 clones, around 76% of them seen only once. The chain is built from TRBV10-2 and TRBJ1-4, with 9 nucleotides matching TRBD1. Sequences were obtained from PBMCs. This sequence originates from a woman aged 45-59 years in good health and CMV-seronegative. DNA for the CDR3: TGCGCCAGCAGGACGGGACAGGGACTTGAACAACTGTTTTTT. Its protein is CASRTGQGLEQLFF.